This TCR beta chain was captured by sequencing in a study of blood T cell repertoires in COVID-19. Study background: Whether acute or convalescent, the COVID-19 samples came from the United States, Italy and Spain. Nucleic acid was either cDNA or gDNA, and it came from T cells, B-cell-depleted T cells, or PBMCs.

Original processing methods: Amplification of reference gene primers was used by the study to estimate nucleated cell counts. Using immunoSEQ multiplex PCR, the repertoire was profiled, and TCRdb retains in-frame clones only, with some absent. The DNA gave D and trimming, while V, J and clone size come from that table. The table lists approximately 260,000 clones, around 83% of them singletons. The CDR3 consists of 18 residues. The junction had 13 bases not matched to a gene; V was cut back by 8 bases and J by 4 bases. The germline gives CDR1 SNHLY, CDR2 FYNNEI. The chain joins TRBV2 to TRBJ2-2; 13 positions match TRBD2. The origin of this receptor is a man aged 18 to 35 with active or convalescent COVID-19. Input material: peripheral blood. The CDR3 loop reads CASSETSGGLVGTGELFF. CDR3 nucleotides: TGTGCCAGCTCTGAGACTAGCGGGGGGCTCGTGGGCACCGGGGAGCTGTTTTTT.